The clone carrying this TCR beta chain was detected once. 13 Jbeta primers and 60 Vbeta primers were used for the PCR. How the authors handled the data: The authors later counted roughly 87 million unique TCR beta chains, some 12 million of them shared. Here immunoSEQ multiplex PCR was the method, and the copy in TCRdb shows in-frame clones only, minus some. From that table come the V and J calls and clone size; the DNA was used to work out D and trimming. Of about 130,000 clones detected, around 78% appear once; the ten largest clones hold approximately 1.7%. The data originate from a study of cytomegalovirus exposure and HLA in healthy donors. Germline trimming cut 5 bases from V and 5 bases from J; bases unmatched to any gene: 8. Germline CDR1 reads MNHNS; CDR2 reads SASEGT. This CDR3 has 15 amino acids.

The rearrangement links TRBV6-1 to TRBJ2-1, with 8 bases that match TRBD2. This receptor was identified in a woman between 45 and 60 years old in good health and CMV-seronegative. Sequencing was carried out using PBMCs. The CDR3 sequence is CASSPRVAGNNEQFF. For the CDR3, the DNA is TGTGCCAGCAGTCCCCGGGTAGCGGGAAACAATGAGCAGTTCTTC.